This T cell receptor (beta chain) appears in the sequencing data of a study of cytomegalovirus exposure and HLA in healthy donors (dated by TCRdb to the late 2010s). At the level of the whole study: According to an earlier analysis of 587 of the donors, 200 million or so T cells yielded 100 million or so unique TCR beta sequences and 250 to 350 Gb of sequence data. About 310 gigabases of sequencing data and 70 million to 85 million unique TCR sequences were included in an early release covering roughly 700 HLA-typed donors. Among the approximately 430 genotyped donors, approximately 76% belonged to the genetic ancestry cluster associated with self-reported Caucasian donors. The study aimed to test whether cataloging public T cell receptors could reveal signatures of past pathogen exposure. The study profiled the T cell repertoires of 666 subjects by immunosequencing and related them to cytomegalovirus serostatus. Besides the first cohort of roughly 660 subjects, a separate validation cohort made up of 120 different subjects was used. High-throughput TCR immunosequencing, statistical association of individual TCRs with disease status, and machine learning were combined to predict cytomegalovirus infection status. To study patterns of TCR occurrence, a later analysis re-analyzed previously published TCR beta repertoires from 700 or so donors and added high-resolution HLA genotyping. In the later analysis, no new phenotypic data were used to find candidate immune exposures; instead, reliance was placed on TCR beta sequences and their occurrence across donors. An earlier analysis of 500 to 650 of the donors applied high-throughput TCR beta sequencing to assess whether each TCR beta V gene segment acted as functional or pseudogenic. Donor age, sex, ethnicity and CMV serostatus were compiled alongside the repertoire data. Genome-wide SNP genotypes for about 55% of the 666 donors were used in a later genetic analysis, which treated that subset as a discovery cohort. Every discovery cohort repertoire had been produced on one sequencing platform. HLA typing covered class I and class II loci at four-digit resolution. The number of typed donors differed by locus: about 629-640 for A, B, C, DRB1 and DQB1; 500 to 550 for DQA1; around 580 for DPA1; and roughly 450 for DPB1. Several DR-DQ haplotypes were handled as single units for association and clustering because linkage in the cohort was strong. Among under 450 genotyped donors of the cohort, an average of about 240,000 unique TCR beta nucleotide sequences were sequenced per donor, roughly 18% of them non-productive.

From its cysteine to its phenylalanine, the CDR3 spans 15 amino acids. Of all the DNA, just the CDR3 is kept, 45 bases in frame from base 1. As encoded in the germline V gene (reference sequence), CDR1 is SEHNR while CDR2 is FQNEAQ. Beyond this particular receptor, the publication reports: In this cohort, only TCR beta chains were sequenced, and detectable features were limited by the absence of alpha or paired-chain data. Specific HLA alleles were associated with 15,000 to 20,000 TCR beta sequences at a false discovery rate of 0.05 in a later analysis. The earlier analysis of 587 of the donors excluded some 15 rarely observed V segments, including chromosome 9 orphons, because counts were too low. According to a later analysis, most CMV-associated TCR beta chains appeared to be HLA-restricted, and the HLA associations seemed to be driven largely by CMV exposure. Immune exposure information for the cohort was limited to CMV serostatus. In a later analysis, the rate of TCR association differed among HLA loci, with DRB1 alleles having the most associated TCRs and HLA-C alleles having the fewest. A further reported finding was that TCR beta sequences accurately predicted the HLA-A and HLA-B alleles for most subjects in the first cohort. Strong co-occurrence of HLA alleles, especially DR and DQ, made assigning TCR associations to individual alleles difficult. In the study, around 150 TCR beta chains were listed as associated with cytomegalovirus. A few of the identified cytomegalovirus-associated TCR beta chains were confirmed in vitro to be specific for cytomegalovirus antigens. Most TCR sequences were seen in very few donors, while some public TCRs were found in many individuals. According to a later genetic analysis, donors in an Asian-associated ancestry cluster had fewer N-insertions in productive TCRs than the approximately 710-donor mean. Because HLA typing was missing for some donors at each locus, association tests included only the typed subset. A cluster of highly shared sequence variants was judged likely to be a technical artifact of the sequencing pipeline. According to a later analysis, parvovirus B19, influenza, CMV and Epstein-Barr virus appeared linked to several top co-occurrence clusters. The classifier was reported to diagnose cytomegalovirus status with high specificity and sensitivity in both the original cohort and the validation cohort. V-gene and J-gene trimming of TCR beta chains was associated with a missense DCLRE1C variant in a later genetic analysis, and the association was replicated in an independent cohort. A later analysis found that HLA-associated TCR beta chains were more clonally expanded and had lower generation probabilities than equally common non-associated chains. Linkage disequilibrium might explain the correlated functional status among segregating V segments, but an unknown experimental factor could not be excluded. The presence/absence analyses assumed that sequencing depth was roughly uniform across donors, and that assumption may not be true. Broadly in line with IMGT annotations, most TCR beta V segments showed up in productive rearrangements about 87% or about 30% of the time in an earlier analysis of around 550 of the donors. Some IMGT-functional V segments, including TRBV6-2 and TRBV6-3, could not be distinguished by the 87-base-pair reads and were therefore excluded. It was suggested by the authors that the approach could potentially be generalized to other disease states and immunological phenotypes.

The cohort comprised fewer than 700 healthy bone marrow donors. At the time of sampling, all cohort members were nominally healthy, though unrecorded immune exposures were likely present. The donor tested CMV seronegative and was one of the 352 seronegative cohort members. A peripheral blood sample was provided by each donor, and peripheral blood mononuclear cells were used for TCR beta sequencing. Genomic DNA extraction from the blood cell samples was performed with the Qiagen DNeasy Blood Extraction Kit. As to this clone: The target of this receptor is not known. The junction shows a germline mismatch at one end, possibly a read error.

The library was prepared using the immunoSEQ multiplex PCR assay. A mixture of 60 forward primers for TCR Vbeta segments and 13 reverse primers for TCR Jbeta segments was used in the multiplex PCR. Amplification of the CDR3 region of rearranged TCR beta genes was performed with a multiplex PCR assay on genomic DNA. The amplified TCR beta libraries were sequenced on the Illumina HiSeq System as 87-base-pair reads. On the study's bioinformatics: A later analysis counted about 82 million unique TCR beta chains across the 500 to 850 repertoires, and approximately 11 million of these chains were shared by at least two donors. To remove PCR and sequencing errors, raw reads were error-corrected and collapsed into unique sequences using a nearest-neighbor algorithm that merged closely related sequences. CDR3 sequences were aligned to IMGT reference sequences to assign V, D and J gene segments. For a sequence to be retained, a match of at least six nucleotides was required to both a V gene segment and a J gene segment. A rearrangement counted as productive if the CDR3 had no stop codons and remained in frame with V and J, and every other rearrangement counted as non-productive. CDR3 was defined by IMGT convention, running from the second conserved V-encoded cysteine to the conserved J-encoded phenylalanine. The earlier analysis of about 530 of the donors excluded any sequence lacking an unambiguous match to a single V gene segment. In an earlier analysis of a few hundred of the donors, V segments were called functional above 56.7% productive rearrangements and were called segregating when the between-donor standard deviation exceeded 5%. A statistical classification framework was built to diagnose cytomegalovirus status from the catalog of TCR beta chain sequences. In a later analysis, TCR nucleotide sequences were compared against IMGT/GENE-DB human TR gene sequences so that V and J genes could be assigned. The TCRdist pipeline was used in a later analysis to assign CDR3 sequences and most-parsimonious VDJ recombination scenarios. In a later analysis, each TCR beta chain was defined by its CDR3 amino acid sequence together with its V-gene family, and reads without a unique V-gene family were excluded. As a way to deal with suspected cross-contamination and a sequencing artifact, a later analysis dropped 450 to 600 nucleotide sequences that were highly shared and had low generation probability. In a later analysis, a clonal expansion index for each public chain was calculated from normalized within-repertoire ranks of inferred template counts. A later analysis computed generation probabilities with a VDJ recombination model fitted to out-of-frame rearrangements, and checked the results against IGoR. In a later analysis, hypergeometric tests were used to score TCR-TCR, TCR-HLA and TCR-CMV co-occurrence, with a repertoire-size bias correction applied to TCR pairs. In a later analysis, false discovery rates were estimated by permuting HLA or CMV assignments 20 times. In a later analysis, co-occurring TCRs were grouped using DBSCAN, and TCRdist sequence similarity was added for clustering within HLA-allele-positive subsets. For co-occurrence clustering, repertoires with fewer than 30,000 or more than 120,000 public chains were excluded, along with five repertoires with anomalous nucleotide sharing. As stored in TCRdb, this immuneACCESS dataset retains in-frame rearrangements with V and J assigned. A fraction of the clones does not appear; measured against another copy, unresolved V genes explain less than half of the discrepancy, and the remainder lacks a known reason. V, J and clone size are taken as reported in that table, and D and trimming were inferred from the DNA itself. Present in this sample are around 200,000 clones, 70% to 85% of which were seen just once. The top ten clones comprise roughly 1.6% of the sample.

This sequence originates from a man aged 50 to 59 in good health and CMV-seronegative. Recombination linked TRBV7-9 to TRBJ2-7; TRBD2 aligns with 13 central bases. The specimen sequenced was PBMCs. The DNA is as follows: TGTTCCAGCAGCTTCGGGACTAGCGGGACCAACGAGCAGTACTTC. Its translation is CSSSFGTSGTNEQYF.